This record concerns one TCR beta chain sequence. Its target is unknown. V dropped 3 bases and J dropped 5 bases, with 10 bases sitting between them. The germline gives CDR1 SGHAT, CDR2 FQNNGV. CDR3 length equals 14 residues. TCRdb recomputed calls from the reads with MiXCR, one row per CDR3 protein. The sample lists roughly 730,000 distinct CDR3 sequences, around a third seen once, with about 18% in the top ten. The sample originates from a study of T cell repertoires in cytomegalovirus infection. As for the study in general: Well-studied HLA-B-restricted epitopes and recently identified HLA-C-restricted epitopes of CMV were both used in the study. Study findings and constraints: HLA-C-restricted TCR beta clonotypes specific for CMV led the ex vivo response. Based on cumulative public TCR beta family frequency, carriers of CMV plus the relevant HLA were identified.

The TCR sequence derives from a human donor in good health (CMV status not recorded). Some clones in this sample may be carry-over from other donors' samples. Here the sequenced sample was cultured PBMCs, taken from culture after CMV antigen stimulation. The chain carries TRBV11-2 and TRBJ2-2; no definite D call. DNA for the CDR3: TGTGCCAGCAGCTTTTTCCGGGCTACCGGGGAGCTGTTTTTT. It encodes CASSFFRATGELFF.